This TCR beta chain is drawn from a study of blood T cell repertoires in COVID-19 (dated by TCRdb to 2018 to 2020). Study-level background: Samples from collaborators originated in the United States, Italy and Spain and spanned both the acute and convalescent phases of COVID-19. The prospective study material was composed of cDNA or gDNA derived from T cells, B-cell-depleted T cells, or PBMCs. Where HLA class I and class II types were available, the types were taken from metadata supplied by the sample provider, not from assay-based typing. The repertoires were made available in a free public database intended to serve as a resource for research on the immune response to SARS-CoV-2. Subjects who had been exposed to COVID-19, were actively infected with it, or had recovered from it provided the deeply sampled blood TCRbeta repertoires that made up the dataset. A de-identified subject ID, COVID-19 status, age in years and sex were almost always included in the sample metadata. Samples came from the ongoing ImmuneRACE study (first 160 participants) plus 1,254 subjects from 6 global collaborators.

From the cysteine through the phenylalanine, the CDR3 covers 13 amino acids. CDR3 DNA is the only sequence kept; it has 39 bases, read in frame from the first base. Here V drops 5 bases and J drops 6 bases, and the junction holds 4 bases not matched to any gene. As concerns this clone: No antigen is known for it. One base away there is no much larger clone; base qualities are not given.

The immunoSEQ Assay, a bias-controlled multiplex PCR, was used to amplify TCRbeta CDR3 regions from genomic DNA. Processing in the source paper ran as follows. Within the assay, amplification of reference gene primers was used to estimate how many nucleated cells each sample contained. To quantify the absolute abundance of each unique TCRbeta CDR3 rearrangement, sequence reads were collapsed and filtered. Productive Simpson clonality was computed per sample as the square root of Simpson's diversity index over productive rearrangements. Not all clones reach the TCRdb copy of this immuneACCESS table, which keeps in-frame sequences only. Checked studies attribute under half of the gap to unresolved V genes and leave the rest unexplained. From that table come the V and J calls and clone size; the DNA was used to work out D and trimming. Here the sample has just over 300,000 clones; about 90% occur a single time. The biggest ten clones account for 1.5% to 2% of the sample.

At one collaborating source in Seattle, patients were enrolled during active infection and were followed longitudinally through the course of disease. Collaborating institutions collected whole blood in K2EDTA tubes following their own protocols. Collaborator samples were shipped for TCRbeta analysis as frozen whole blood, isolated PBMCs, or DNA extracted from either sample type. Findings and caveats that apply to the study as a whole: The quantity of clinical and demographic metadata differed by source and by participant and was supplied without curation.

The source of this sequence is a woman aged 25 to 39 with COVID-19, enrolled during active disease. The chain couples TRBV12-3 or TRBV12-4 to TRBJ1-2, with 9 middle bases fitting TRBD1. Sequencing was performed on peripheral blood. The nucleotide sequence reads as follows: TGTGCCAGCAGTGACAGGGGGTTGGATGGCTACACCTTC. This yields the protein CASSDRGLDGYTF.